This TCR beta chain emerged from a study of T cell responses to AZD1222 COVID-19 vaccine. Turning to the study itself: Pooled in the analysis were second doses at about 4 or about 12 weeks. Study-wide results and limits: In the spike-specific TCR repertoire, nearly half reportedly target unmutated variant regions. The study sampled repertoires only after the peak T cell response.

Sequenced by immunoSEQ multiplex PCR; TCRdb stores in-frame clones only, minus some. The profile shows approximately 190,000 clones, 80% to 95% of them singletons. As for this clone: No antigen is known for it.

Per the germline V gene, CDR1 is MNHEY and CDR2 is SVGAGI. V dropped 7 bases and J dropped 0 bases, with 10 bases sitting between them. The CDR3 has 14 residues. The rearrangement links TRBV6-5 to TRBJ1-3, with D tentatively TRBD1 (6 bases). This specimen consisted of peripheral blood, obtained on day 0 of AZD1222 vaccination. This receptor was taken from an adult in good health. The CDR3 is CASIQGLSGNTIYF. Written as DNA, the CDR3 is TGTGCCAGCATACAGGGCCTCTCTGGAAACACCATATATTTT.